This T cell receptor (beta chain) was recorded in a study of T cell changes during pregnancy in multiple sclerosis. Measured with immunoSEQ multiplex PCR; TCRdb has only the in-frame clones, and not every one. The sample has some 28,000 clones; under 95% are singletons. The V and J ends lost 3 bases and 3 bases, in that order; junction bases with no gene match: 8. Germline-derived CDR1 and CDR2 are ENHRY and SYGVKD. The CDR3 length is 15 residues. The TCR comes from a female donor with multiple sclerosis, enrolled in a pregnancy study. V usage is TRBV10-3 and J usage is TRBJ2-7; TRBD2 matches at 7 bases. The sample consisted of CD8+ T cells from peripheral blood mononuclear cells, taken before pregnancy. CDR3 amino acids: CAISDTVAGVYEQYF. The CDR3 DNA reads TGTGCCATCAGTGACACGGTAGCGGGCGTCTACGAGCAGTACTTC.